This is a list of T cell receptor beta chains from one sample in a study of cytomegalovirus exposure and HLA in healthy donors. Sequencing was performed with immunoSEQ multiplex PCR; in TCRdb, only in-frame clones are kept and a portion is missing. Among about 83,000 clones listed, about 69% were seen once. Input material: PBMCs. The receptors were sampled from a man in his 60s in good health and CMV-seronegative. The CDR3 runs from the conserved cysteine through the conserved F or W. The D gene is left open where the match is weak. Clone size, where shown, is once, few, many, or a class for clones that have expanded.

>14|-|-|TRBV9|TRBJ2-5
TGTGCCAGCAGCGTAGGGGGCATATGGGAGACCCAGTACTTC
CASSVGGIWETQYF
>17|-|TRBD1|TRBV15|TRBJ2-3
TGTGCCACCAGCAGAGATCGGAACAGGGGGGTCGCGGATACGCAGTATTTT
CATSRDRNRGVADTQYF
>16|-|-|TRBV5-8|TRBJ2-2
TGTGCCAGCAGCTTCCGGCAGGGTACGAACACCGGGGAGCTGTTTTTT
CASSFRQGTNTGELFF
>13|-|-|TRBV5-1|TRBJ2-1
TGCGCCAGCAGCTCGCAGACGGGCGGGATGGAGTTCTTC
CASSSQTGGMEFF
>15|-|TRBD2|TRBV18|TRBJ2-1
TGTGCCAGCTCACCTAGCGGGGGGGCCCACCATGAGCAGTTCTTC
CASSPSGGAHHEQFF
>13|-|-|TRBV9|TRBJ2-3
TGTGCCAGCAGCCCGAGACAGACAGATACGCAGTATTTT
CASSPRQTDTQYF
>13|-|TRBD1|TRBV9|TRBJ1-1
TGTGCCAGCAGCAACCTACAGGGGACTGAAGCTTTCTTT
CASSNLQGTEAFF
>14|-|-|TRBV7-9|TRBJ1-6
TGTGCCAGCAGCTTCTCGGGGGGTAAATCACCCCTCCACTTT
CASSFSGGKSPLHF
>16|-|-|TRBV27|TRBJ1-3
TGTGCCAGCAGTTTATCCCTAGGGGACTCTGGAAACACCATATATTTT
CASSLSLGDSGNTIYF
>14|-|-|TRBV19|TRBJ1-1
TGTGCCAGTAGTAAGGGACATCCGAACACTGAAGCTTTCTTT
CASSKGHPNTEAFF
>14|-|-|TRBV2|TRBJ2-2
TGTGCCAGCAGTGAAAGGAGAACCACCGGGGAGCTGTTTTTT
CASSERRTTGELFF
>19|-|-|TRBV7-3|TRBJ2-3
TGTGCCAGCAGCTCCGGACTCCACCCAATCTCGACGGGCACAGATACGCAGTATTTT
CASSSGLHPISTGTDTQYF
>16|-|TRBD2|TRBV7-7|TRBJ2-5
TGTGCTAGCAGCTTAGATTGGCGGGGGGGCTCCGAGACCCAGTACTTC
CASSLDWRGGSETQYF
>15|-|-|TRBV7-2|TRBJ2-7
TGTGCCAGCAGCCCCTCGACAGGACACCACTACGAGCAGTACTTC
CASSPSTGHHYEQYF
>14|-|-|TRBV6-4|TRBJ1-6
TGTGCCAGCAGGATGGGGCCCGATCTTTCACCCCTCCACTTT
CASRMGPDLSPLHF
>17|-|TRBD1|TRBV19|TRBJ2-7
TGTGCCAGTAGTCCTCGAGGAGGGGACAGGGACGACTACGAGCAGTACTTC
CASSPRGGDRDDYEQYF
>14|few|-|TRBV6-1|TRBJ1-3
TGTGCCAGCAAGACGAGCGGCTCTGGAAACACCATATATTTT
CASKTSGSGNTIYF
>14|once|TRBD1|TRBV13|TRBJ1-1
TGTGCCAGCAGCATCGGGACAGGGGAAACTGAAGCTTTCTTT
CASSIGTGETEAFF
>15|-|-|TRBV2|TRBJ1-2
TGTGCCAGCAGTGCCCTCGGACAAGGGGCGGACGGCTACACCTTC
CASSALGQGADGYTF
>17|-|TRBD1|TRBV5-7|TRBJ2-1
TGTGCCAGCAGCACACAGGGGGCGCGAGGGCCCTACAATGAGCAGTTCTTC
CASSTQGARGPYNEQFF
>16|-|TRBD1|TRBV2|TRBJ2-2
TGTGCCAGCAGGAGTAACAGGGGGCAGGGGACCGGGGAGCTGTTTTTT
CASRSNRGQGTGELFF
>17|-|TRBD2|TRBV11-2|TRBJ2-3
TGTGCCAGCAGCTTAGTCCTAGCGGGCTTTTCGGGAGATACGCAGTATTTT
CASSLVLAGFSGDTQYF
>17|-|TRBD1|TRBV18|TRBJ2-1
TGTGCCAGCTCACCACGGGACAGGGGTAATGGGAACAATGAGCAGTTCTTC
CASSPRDRGNGNNEQFF
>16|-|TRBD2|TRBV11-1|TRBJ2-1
TGTGCCAGCAGCTCGCAGCGGGGGAACCACAACAATGAGCAGTTCTTC
CASSSQRGNHNNEQFF
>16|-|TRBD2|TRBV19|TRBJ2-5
TGTGCCAGTAGCCAGAACCCGGGGGGAACCCAAGAGACCCAGTACTTC
CASSQNPGGTQETQYF